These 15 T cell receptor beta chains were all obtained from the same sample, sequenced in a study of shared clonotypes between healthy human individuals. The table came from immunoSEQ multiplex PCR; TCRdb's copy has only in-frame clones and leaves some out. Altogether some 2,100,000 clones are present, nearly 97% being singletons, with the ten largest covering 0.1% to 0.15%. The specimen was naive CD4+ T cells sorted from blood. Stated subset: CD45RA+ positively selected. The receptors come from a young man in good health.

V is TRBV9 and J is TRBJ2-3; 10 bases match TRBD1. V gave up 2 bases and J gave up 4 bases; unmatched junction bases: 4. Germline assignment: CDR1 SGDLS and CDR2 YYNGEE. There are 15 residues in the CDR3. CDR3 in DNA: TGTGCCAGCAGCGTCGCCGGGACAGGGGCAGATACGCAGTATTTT. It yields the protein CASSVAGTGADTQYF.

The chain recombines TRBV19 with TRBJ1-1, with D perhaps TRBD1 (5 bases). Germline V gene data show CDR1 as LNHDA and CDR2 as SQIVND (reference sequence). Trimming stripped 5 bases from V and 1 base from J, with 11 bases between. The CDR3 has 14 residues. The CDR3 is CASSVQVTNTEAFF. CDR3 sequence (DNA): TGTGCCAGTAGTGTACAGGTGACGAACACTGAAGCTTTCTTT.

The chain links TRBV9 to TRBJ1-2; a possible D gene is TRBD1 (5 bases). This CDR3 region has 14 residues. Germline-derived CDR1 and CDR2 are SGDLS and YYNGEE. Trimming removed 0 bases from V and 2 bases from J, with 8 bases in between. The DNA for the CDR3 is TGTGCCAGCAGCGTAGAAAGGGACAACTATGGCTACACCTTC. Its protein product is CASSVERDNYGYTF. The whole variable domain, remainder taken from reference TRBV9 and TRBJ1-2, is DSGVTQTPKHLITATGQRVTLRCSPRSGDLSVYWYQQSLDQGLQFLIQYYNGEERAKGNILERFSAQQFPDLHSELNLSSLELGDSALYFCASSVERDNYGYTFGSGTRLTVV.

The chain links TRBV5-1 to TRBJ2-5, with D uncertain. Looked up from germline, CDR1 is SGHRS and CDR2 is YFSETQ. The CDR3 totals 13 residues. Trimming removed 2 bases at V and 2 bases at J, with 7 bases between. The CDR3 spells CASSFPSQETQYF. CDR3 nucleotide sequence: TGCGCCAGCAGCTTCCCCTCTCAAGAGACCCAGTACTTC.

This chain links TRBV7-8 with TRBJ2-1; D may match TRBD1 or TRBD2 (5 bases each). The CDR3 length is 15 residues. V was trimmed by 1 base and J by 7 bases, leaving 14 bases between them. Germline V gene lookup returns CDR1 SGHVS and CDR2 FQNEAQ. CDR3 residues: CASSLGSRGENEQFF. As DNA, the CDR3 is TGTGCCAGCAGCTTAGGTTCTCGAGGGGAAAATGAGCAGTTCTTC.

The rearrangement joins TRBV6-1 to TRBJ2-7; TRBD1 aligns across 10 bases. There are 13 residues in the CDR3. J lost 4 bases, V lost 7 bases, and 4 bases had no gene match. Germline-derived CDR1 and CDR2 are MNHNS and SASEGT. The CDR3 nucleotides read TGTGCCAGCAAGGGGACAGGGGTGTACGAGCAGTACTTC. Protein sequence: CASKGTGVYEQYF.

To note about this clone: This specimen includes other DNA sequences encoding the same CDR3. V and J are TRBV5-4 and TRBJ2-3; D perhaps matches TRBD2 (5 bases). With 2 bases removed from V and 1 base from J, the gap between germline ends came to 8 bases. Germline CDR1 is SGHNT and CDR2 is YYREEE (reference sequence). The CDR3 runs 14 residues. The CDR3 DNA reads TGTGCCAGCAGCTTACGGGGAGGCACAGATACGCAGTATTTT. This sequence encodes CASSLRGGTDTQYF. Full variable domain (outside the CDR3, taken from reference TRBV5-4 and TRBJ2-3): ETGVTQSPTHLIKTRGQQVTLRCSSQSGHNTVSWYQQALGQGPQFIFQYYREEENGRGNFPPRFSGLQFPNYSSELNVNALELDDSALYLCASSLRGGTDTQYFGPGTRLTVL.

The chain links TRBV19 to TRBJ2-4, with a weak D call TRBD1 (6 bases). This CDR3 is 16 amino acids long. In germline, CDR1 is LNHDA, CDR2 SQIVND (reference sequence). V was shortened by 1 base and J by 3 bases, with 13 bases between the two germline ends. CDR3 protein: CASSIGQALGKNIQYF. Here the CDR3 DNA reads TGTGCCAGTAGTATAGGACAGGCTCTAGGCAAAAACATTCAGTACTTC.

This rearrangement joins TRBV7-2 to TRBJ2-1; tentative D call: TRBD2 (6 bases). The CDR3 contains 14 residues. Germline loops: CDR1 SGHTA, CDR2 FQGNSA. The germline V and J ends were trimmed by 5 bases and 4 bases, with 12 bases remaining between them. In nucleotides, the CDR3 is TGTGCCAGCAGCGTCACAGCGGGTTACAATGAGCAGTTCTTC. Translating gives CASSVTAGYNEQFF.

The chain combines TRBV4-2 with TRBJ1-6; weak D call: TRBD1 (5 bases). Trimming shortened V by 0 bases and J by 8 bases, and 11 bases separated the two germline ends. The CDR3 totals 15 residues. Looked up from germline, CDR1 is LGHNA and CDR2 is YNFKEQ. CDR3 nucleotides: TGTGCCAGCAGCCAAGATCTTGGGGGGGATTCACCCCTCCACTTT. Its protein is CASSQDLGGDSPLHF.

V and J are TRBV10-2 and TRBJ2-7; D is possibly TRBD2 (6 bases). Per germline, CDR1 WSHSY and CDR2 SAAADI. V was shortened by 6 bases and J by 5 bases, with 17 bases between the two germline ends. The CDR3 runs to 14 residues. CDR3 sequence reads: CASSQTRVLNEQYF. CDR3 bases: TGCGCCAGCAGCCAGACTAGGGTCTTGAACGAGCAGTACTTC.

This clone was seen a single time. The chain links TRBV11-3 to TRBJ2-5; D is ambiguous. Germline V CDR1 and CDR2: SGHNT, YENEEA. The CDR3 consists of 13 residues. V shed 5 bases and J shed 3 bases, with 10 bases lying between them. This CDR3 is CASSPGPKETQYF. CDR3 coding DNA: TGTGCCAGCAGCCCTGGACCGAAAGAGACCCAGTACTTC. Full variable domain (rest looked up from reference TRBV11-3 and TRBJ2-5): EAGVVQSPRYKIIEKKQPVAFWCNPISGHNTLYWYLQNLGQGPELLIRYENEEAVDDSQLPKDRFSAERLKGVDSTLKIQPAELGDSAVYLCASSPGPKETQYFGPGTRLLVL.

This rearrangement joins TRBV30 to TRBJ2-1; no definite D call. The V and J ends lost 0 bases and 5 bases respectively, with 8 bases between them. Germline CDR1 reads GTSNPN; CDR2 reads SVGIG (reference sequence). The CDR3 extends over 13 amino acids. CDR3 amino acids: CAWSVRSDNEQFF. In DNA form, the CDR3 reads TGTGCCTGGAGTGTACGCAGCGACAATGAGCAGTTCTTC. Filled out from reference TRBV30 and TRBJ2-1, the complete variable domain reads SQTIHQWPATLVQPVGSPLSLECTVEGTSNPNLYWYRQAAGRGLQLLFYSVGIGQISSEVPQNLSASRPQDRQFILSSKKLLLSDSGFYLCAWSVRSDNEQFFGPGTRLTVL.

Here the CDR3 DNA reads TGTGCCAGCAGCGCGACAGGGGCGGGCAAAAACATTCAGTACTTC. The encoded protein is CASSATGAGKNIQYF. The chain recombines TRBV11-2 with TRBJ2-4, with 8 bases fitting TRBD1. V lost 5 bases to trimming and J lost 3 bases; unmatched junction nucleotides: 6. This CDR3 contains 15 residues. Germline V lookup: CDR1 SGHAT, CDR2 FQNNGV.

Here the CDR3 DNA reads TGTGCCACCAGGGGGGCTAGCACAGATACGCAGTATTTT. Encoded protein: CATRGASTDTQYF. This rearrangement joins TRBV28 to TRBJ2-3; a weak D match, TRBD1 (7 bases). Between the trimmed V and J ends, which lost 10 bases and 0 bases, there was a span of 11 bases. CDR1 is MDHEN, CDR2 SYDVKM, per germline. This CDR3 has 13 residues.